A single sample is the source of the 23 T cell receptor beta chains below, sequenced in a study of T cell responses to AZD1222 COVID-19 vaccine. Clones were sequenced by immunoSEQ multiplex PCR, and TCRdb holds only the in-frame ones, with some missing. The data show 150,000 to 200,000 clones, with 80% to 90% seen just once and approximately 2.7% held by the top ten. Sequenced material: peripheral blood, taken on day 0 of MenACWY control vaccination. Receptors originate from an adult in good health.

The V and J genes are TRBV28 and TRBJ1-5; TRBD1 might be the D (5 bases). There are 15 residues in the CDR3. With 7 bases removed from V and 0 bases from J, the gap between germline ends came to 13 bases. The V gene's germline CDR1 is MDHEN and CDR2 SYDVKM. CDR3 coding DNA: TGTGCCAGCACCATGGGGGGAGTTAGCAATCAGCCCCAGCATTTT. Its protein product is CASTMGGVSNQPQHF. The entire variable domain, with the rest obtained from reference TRBV28 and TRBJ1-5, is as follows: DVKVTQSSRYLVKRTGEKVFLECVQDMDHENMFWYRQDPGLGLRLIYFSYDVKMKEKGDIPEGYSVSREKKERFSLILESASTNQTSMYLCASTMGGVSNQPQHFGDGTRLSIL.

The chain uses TRBV7-3 and TRBJ1-1; D is undetermined. The CDR3 consists of 13 residues. The ends were cut back, 2 bases at V and 6 bases at J, with 10 bases in the middle. Germline CDR1 SGHTA, CDR2 FQGTGA. CDR3 protein: CASSLGQVSEAFF. The CDR3 nucleotides read TGTGCCAGCAGCTTAGGGCAGGTCTCTGAAGCTTTCTTT.

V is TRBV4-2 and J is TRBJ1-5, with a possible D match to TRBD1 (5 bases). The germline CDR1 and CDR2 sequences are LGHNA and YNFKEQ. Trimming took off 1 base at V and 9 bases at J, with 16 bases between the two ends. This CDR3 is 15 amino acids long. CDR3 in amino acids: CASSQVGTEAGPQHF. The CDR3 DNA sequence: TGTGCCAGCAGCCAAGTTGGGACGGAGGCCGGGCCCCAGCATTTT.

The J gene is TRBJ1-4, the V gene TRBV28; the D is unclear. This CDR3 is built from 14 residues. V dropped 2 bases and J dropped 6 bases, with 10 bases sitting between them. Germline CDR1 reads MDHEN; CDR2 reads SYDVKM. DNA for the CDR3: TGTGCCAGCAGTTTACGGGGAAGAGATGAAAAACTGTTTTTT. It codes for CASSLRGRDEKLFF.

V and J are TRBV4-2 and TRBJ2-5; D is uncertain. The CDR3 contains 17 residues. Trimming stripped 1 base from V and 2 bases from J, with 17 bases between. Per germline, CDR1 LGHNA and CDR2 YNFKEQ. CDR3 in amino acids: CASSQVSSALFQETQYF. The CDR3 bases are TGTGCCAGCAGCCAAGTCTCCAGCGCACTCTTTCAAGAGACCCAGTACTTC.

The rearrangement uses TRBV19 and TRBJ1-5; D might be TRBD1 (5 bases). CDR1 and CDR2 from the germline V gene are LNHDA and SQIVND (reference sequence). The CDR3 extends over 14 amino acids. Trimming removed 3 bases from V and 4 bases from J, with 10 bases in between. The CDR3 protein is CASSIGGENQPQHF. CDR3 nucleotide sequence: TGTGCCAGTAGTATCGGGGGGGAGAATCAGCCCCAGCATTTT.

The chain links TRBV7-9 to TRBJ2-7; D unresolved. Germline CDR1 is SEHNR and CDR2 is FQNEAQ (reference sequence). The CDR3 contains 14 residues. Between the trimmed V and J ends, which lost 5 bases and 2 bases, there was a span of 13 bases. CDR3 nucleotide sequence: TGTGCCAGCAGCATGTCGACACCCACCTACGAGCAGTACTTC. As protein: CASSMSTPTYEQYF.

This clone was found once. CDR3 DNA: TGCGCCAGCAGCCAAGTTGGGGGCCCGATCCATGAGCAGTACTTC. The encoded protein is CASSQVGGPIHEQYF. The chain carries TRBV4-3 and TRBJ2-7; D perhaps matches TRBD1 (6 bases). With 1 base removed from V and 7 bases from J, the gap between germline ends came to 17 bases. The CDR3 has 15 residues. In germline, CDR1 is LGHNA, CDR2 YSLEER.

This clone was counted once. The chain uses TRBV6-4 and TRBJ2-7; 7 bases fit TRBD1. The trim removed 10 bases at V and 2 bases at J, leaving 11 bases unmatched. Germline CDR1 MRHNA, CDR2 SNTAGT. CDR3 length equals 14 residues. The CDR3 region has the DNA TGTGCCAAGAGCGAAGGGGGCTTCACCTACGAGCAGTACTTC. Its protein is CAKSEGGFTYEQYF.

The chain combines TRBV19 with TRBJ2-7; TRBD2 is a possible D gene (6 bases). CDR1 and CDR2 from the germline V gene are LNHDA and SQIVND (reference sequence). V gave up 3 bases and J gave up 4 bases, with 13 bases separating them. The CDR3 contains 14 residues. The CDR3 region is CASSMGLRSYEQYF. In DNA, the CDR3 is TGTGCCAGTAGTATGGGACTGCGGTCATACGAGCAGTACTTC.

This chain joins TRBV3-1 (or the pseudogene TRBV3-2) and TRBJ2-5; tentative D call: TRBD2 (5 bases). Germline V gene sequence: CDR1 LGHDT, CDR2 YNNKEL (reference sequence). V lost 5 bases and J 4 bases, leaving 8 bases between the germline ends. The CDR3 covers 12 residues. CDR3 in amino acids: CASSGLGETQYF. The DNA for the CDR3 is TGTGCCAGCAGCGGACTGGGAGAGACCCAGTACTTC.

The chain is built from TRBV7-9 and TRBJ2-1; 15 bases are shared with TRBD2. V gave up 5 bases and J gave up 6 bases; unmatched junction bases: 2. This CDR3 has 15 residues. Germline V lookup: CDR1 SEHNR, CDR2 FQNEAQ (reference sequence). CDR3 in amino acids: CASSRTSGRGNEQFF. CDR3 bases: TGTGCCAGCAGCCGGACTAGCGGGAGGGGCAATGAGCAGTTCTTC.

The chain carries TRBV3-1 (or the pseudogene TRBV3-2) and TRBJ2-2; D unclear. CDR3 length: 15 residues. The V gene lost 1 base and the J gene lost 0 bases, with 6 bases spanning the gap. The germline CDR1 and CDR2 sequences are LGHDT and YNNKEL (reference sequence). CDR3 coding DNA: TGTGCCAGCAGCCAAGCCAAGCCGAACACCGGGGAGCTGTTTTTT. It is translated as CASSQAKPNTGELFF.

This clone came up once. This rearrangement joins TRBV6-6 to TRBJ2-7; 10 positions match TRBD1. The junction had 11 bases not matched to a gene; V was cut back by 2 bases and J by 7 bases. The CDR3 is made up of 16 amino acids. Germline CDR1 is MNHNY and CDR2 is SVGAGI (reference sequence). As DNA, the CDR3 is TGTGCCAGCAGTTACGGAAGGCGACAGGGGGCGAGGGAGCAGTACTTC. Its translation is CASSYGRRQGAREQYF.

The V call is TRBV6-5, the J call TRBJ2-7, with 9 nucleotides matching TRBD1. Trimming at V came to 6 bases and at J to 2 bases, leaving 2 bases not matched to a gene. The CDR3 totals 13 residues. Per the germline V gene, CDR1 is MNHEY and CDR2 is SVGAGI. This CDR3 is CASRRTGAYEQYF. In DNA, the CDR3 is TGTGCCAGCAGAAGGACAGGGGCCTACGAGCAGTACTTC.

V and J are TRBV24-1 and TRBJ2-3, with 7 bases fitting TRBD2. Trimming cost V 4 bases and J 3 bases; bases outside gene matches: 9. The V gene's germline CDR1 is KGHDR and CDR2 SFDVKD. The CDR3 has 16 amino acids. The CDR3 protein is CATSDFIAGQTDTQYF. In DNA form, the CDR3 reads TGTGCCACCAGTGACTTTATAGCGGGCCAGACAGATACGCAGTATTTT.

The genes are TRBV7-8 and TRBJ2-1; TRBD2 is a possible D gene (6 bases). V was pared by 2 bases and J by 3 bases, with 20 bases between. The CDR3 runs to 18 residues. Germline-derived CDR1 and CDR2 are SGHVS and FQNEAQ. CDR3 region: CASSLNPPRREGYNEQFF. Written as DNA, the CDR3 is TGTGCCAGCAGCTTAAACCCCCCCCGGCGGGAAGGCTACAATGAGCAGTTCTTC.

This chain joins TRBV9 and TRBJ2-3, with 11 nucleotides matching TRBD2. This CDR3 comprises 20 residues. The V gene's germline CDR1 is SGDLS and CDR2 YYNGEE. V was pared by 0 bases and J by 0 bases, with 12 bases of the junction left unmatched. The CDR3 spells CASSVAGPFGTSGSTDTQYF. The CDR3 nucleotides are TGTGCCAGCAGCGTAGCGGGTCCTTTCGGGACTAGCGGTAGCACAGATACGCAGTATTTT.

The J gene is TRBJ2-7, the V gene TRBV28; either TRBD1 or TRBD2 may supply D (5 bases each). The germline CDR1 and CDR2 sequences are MDHEN and SYDVKM. The CDR3 extends over 11 amino acids. V lost 9 bases and J 0 bases, leaving 6 bases between the germline ends. The CDR3 is CASGGSYEQYF. The CDR3, as DNA: TGTGCCAGTGGGGGCTCCTACGAGCAGTACTTC. The full variable domain, with the rest looked up from reference TRBV28 and TRBJ2-7, is DVKVTQSSRYLVKRTGEKVFLECVQDMDHENMFWYRQDPGLGLRLIYFSYDVKMKEKGDIPEGYSVSREKKERFSLILESASTNQTSMYLCASGGSYEQYFGPGTRLTVT.

The CDR3 DNA follows: TGTGCCAGCAGTTACTGGCCCAGGAGTAACACAGATACGCAGTATTTT. It yields the protein CASSYWPRSNTDTQYF. J is TRBJ2-3 and V is TRBV6-2 or TRBV6-3; D not certain. Trimming stripped 1 base from V and 2 bases from J, with 13 bases between. The length of the CDR3 is 16 residues. Germline V CDR1 and CDR2: MNHEY, SVGEGT.

The chain couples TRBV6-5 to TRBJ2-7, with D uncertain. This CDR3 region has 12 residues. The V gene lost 6 bases and the J gene lost 5 bases, with 11 bases spanning the gap. CDR1 is MNHEY, CDR2 SVGAGI, per germline. Written as DNA, the CDR3 is TGTGCCAGCAGAGGGATTTCCCACGAGCAGTACTTC. It is translated as CASRGISHEQYF.

The V call is TRBV6-5, the J call TRBJ2-6; D is unclear. Germline V gene sequence: CDR1 MNHEY, CDR2 SVGAGI. Trimming took 7 bases from V and 0 from J, leaving 4 bases between them. The CDR3 is 13 amino acids. The CDR3 region has the DNA TGTGCCAGCATCAACTCTGGGGCCAACGTCCTGACTTTC. Translation: CASINSGANVLTF.

The chain couples TRBV7-6 to TRBJ1-1, with D perhaps matching TRBD1 (5 bases). Germline V gene sequence: CDR1 SGHVS, CDR2 FNYEAQ. The germline V and J ends were trimmed by 1 base and 1 base, with 10 bases remaining between them. This CDR3 is 15 amino acids long. The DNA of the CDR3 is TGTGCCAGCAGCTTAGATCCAGGGACGAACACTGAAGCTTTCTTT. This translates into CASSLDPGTNTEAFF.